This TCR beta chain emerged from a study of blood T cell repertoires in COVID-19. Study overall: The United States, Italy and Spain supplied acute and convalescent COVID-19 samples. PBMCs, B-cell-depleted T cells, or T cells provided the cDNA or gDNA that made up the material.

CDR1 is MDHEN, CDR2 SYDVKM, per germline. The CDR3 covers 11 residues. V was pared by 6 bases and J by 4 bases, with 6 bases between. Per the original data handling: Reference gene primers were amplified, and this amplification served to estimate nucleated cell counts. Method: immunoSEQ multiplex PCR; TCRdb's copy keeps in-frame clones and lacks some. That table supplies the V and J calls and clone size; D and trimming were determined from the DNA. The sample includes roughly 180,000 clones, about nine tenths seen only once; the top ten take about 2.1%. The sequencing sample was made of peripheral blood. This receptor was taken from a man aged 65-85 years with active or convalescent COVID-19. The chain combines TRBV28 with TRBJ1-2; D unclear. CDR3 nucleotides: TGTGCCAGCAGGGAGATCTATGGCTACACCTTC. Translating gives CASREIYGYTF.